This passage covers 23 T cell receptor beta chains from one sample sequenced in a study of blood T cells in healthy people across ages. Alongside a J-beta primer mix, a sample-barcoded 5' primer served in a second PCR lasting about 7 to 11 cycles. TCRdb re-derived calls from the 5' RACE reads in MiXCR, one entry per CDR3 protein. The sample yields about 1.6 million distinct CDR3 sequences, 34% seen once. The sample consisted of blood. These TCRs come from a woman aged 25 to 39 in good health.

Here the CDR3 reads CASSLTDRGPHEQYF. CDR3 bases: TGTGCCAGCAGCTTAACGGACAGGGGCCCCCACGAGCAGTACTTC. The V call is TRBV11-2, the J call TRBJ2-7, with TRBD1 identical over 9 bases. This CDR3 spans 15 amino acids. After removal of 2 bases from V and 5 bases from J, the junction contained 7 bases not matched to a gene. Germline-derived CDR1 and CDR2 are SGHAT and FQNNGV.

This clonotype was seen more than once but under ten times. The CDR3 nucleotides read TGTGCCACCAGCAGAGATACGGGGTCATGGGGCTACACCTTC. Translated, it gives CATSRDTGSWGYTF. V is TRBV15 and J is TRBJ1-2; no clear D. The CDR3 consists of 14 residues. Germline CDR1 reads LNHNV; CDR2 reads YYDKDF (reference sequence). The ends were cut back, 0 bases at V and 8 bases at J, with 13 bases in the middle.

This clonotype has more than one count but fewer than ten. The chain links TRBV10-1 to TRBJ2-5; 8 bases agree with TRBD1. Germline trimming cut 9 bases from V and 4 bases from J; bases unmatched to any gene: 10. CDR3 size: 14 residues. Germline CDR1 reads WNHNN; CDR2 reads SYGVQD (reference sequence). DNA for the CDR3: TGCGCCAGTAAGGACAGGGCTGAAGGAGAGACCCAGTACTTC. Amino acid sequence: CASKDRAEGETQYF.

The chain recombines TRBV6-2 or TRBV6-3 with TRBJ2-7, with 10 bases identical to TRBD2. Germline-derived CDR1 and CDR2 are MNHEY and SVGEGT. With 6 bases clipped from V and 3 bases from J, the junction kept 5 bases outside the gene matches. The CDR3 is 14 amino acids. As DNA, the CDR3 is TGTGCCAGCAGAACCTGGACTAGCGGCTACGAGCAGTACTTC. Its translation is CASRTWTSGYEQYF.

This rearrangement joins TRBV6-4 to TRBJ1-5; a possible D gene is TRBD1 (5 bases). The V gene's germline CDR1 is MRHNA and CDR2 SNTAGT. Trimming pared 0 bases from V and 0 bases from J, leaving 21 bases between. The CDR3 loop spans 20 amino acids. CDR3 bases: TGTGCCAGCAGTGACTCGTTAAGGTTAGGGGTTGGACATAGCAATCAGCCCCAGCATTTT. Protein sequence: CASSDSLRLGVGHSNQPQHF.

This clonotype showed up many times. The V gene is TRBV5-1, the J gene TRBJ2-5; D is uncertain. Germline CDR1 reads SGHRS; CDR2 reads YFSETQ. V was trimmed by 1 base and J by 2 bases, leaving 12 bases between them. This CDR3 spans 15 amino acids. In DNA form, the CDR3 reads TGCGCCAGCAGCTTGCTGGGGTCGGGTCAAGAGACCCAGTACTTC. Encoded protein: CASSLLGSGQETQYF.

The CDR3 sequence is CASSMSYVGTSGSRNEQFF. Here the CDR3 DNA reads TGTGCCAGCAGTATGAGCTATGTCGGGACTAGCGGGAGTAGGAATGAGCAGTTCTTC. This chain links TRBV28 with TRBJ2-1, with 14 bases that match TRBD2. The CDR3 covers 19 residues. V was clipped by 5 bases and J by 7 bases; unmatched bases: 16. The germline V gene encodes CDR1 MDHEN and CDR2 SYDVKM. Filled out from reference TRBV28 and TRBJ2-1, the complete variable domain reads DVKVTQSSRYLVKRTGEKVFLECVQDMDHENMFWYRQDPGLGLRLIYFSYDVKMKEKGDIPEGYSVSREKKERFSLILESASTNQTSMYLCASSMSYVGTSGSRNEQFFGPGTRLTVL.

This sequence joins TRBV5-1 and TRBJ1-1, with a tentative D call TRBD1 (6 bases). The germline V gene encodes CDR1 SGHRS and CDR2 YFSETQ. The CDR3 sequence is 16 residues long. The V end was cut by 0 bases, the J end by 4 bases, with 16 bases between. The CDR3, as DNA: TGCGCCAGCAGCTTGGTGGGCAGTCGAGGGGGCACTGAAGCTTTCTTT. Translation gives CASSLVGSRGGTEAFF.

The sample holds a few counts of this clonotype. The chain couples TRBV12-3 or TRBV12-4 to TRBJ2-1; TRBD2 agrees at 9 bases. This CDR3 comprises 16 residues. J was trimmed by 1 base and V by 7 bases; bases with no gene match: 8. CDR3 sequence: CASTPSTSGSYNEQFF. The DNA for the CDR3 is TGTGCCAGCACCCCTAGCACTAGCGGGTCCTACAATGAGCAGTTCTTC.

In this sample, this clonotype turned up a few times. The chain recombines TRBV7-3 with TRBJ1-2; a weak D match, TRBD1 (6 bases). Trimming removed 4 bases at V and 7 bases at J, with 19 bases between. This CDR3 spans 15 amino acids. The germline CDR1 and CDR2 sequences are SGHTA and FQGTGA. DNA for the CDR3: TGTGCCAGCAGCTCACATCCACAGGGTATCGGTGGCTACACCTTC. This translates into CASSSHPQGIGGYTF.

This clonotype appeared a few times. The chain has TRBV10-3 and TRBJ2-7; D might be TRBD1 or TRBD2, each matching 5 bases. This CDR3 comprises 16 residues. Germline CDR1 ENHRY, CDR2 SYGVKD. Trimming left V 2 bases short and J 0 bases short, with 14 bases between. The CDR3 reads CAISEPTMRGSYEQYF. The CDR3 coding sequence is TGTGCCATCAGTGAGCCGACAATGAGGGGCTCCTACGAGCAGTACTTC.

A word on this clonotype: A read error is possible here, since a much larger clone lies one base away. This chain joins TRBV12-3 or TRBV12-4 and TRBJ2-3; D is ambiguous. V lost 6 bases and J lost 4, with 11 bases in between. This CDR3 is built from 13 residues. The chain's CDR3 is CASRTRSADTQYF. The CDR3 DNA follows: TGTGCCAGCAGGACCAGGAGCGCAGATACGCAGTATTTT.

A few counts support this clonotype. The genes are TRBV2 and TRBJ2-7, with a weak D call TRBD1 (6 bases). Gene TRBJ2-5 matches the end of the DNA better, so the J call may be wrong. CDR1 SNHLY and CDR2 FYNNEI come from the germline V gene. This CDR3 is built from 14 residues. CDR3 amino acids: CASSGQVGQETQYF. The CDR3 DNA is TGTGCCAGCAGTGGACAGGTGGGCCAAGAGACCCAGTACTTC.

This clonotype was seen many times. V gene TRBV5-5 combines with J gene TRBJ2-3; D possibly corresponds to TRBD2 (6 bases). The V gene lost 0 bases and the J gene lost 4 bases, with 12 bases spanning the gap. This CDR3 contains 15 residues. Germline values: CDR1 SGHKS, CDR2 YYEKEE (reference sequence). For the CDR3, the DNA is TGTGCCAGCAGCTTGGTCCGACTAGGGGCAGATACGCAGTATTTT. As protein: CASSLVRLGADTQYF.

This clonotype was counted a few times. The chain combines TRBV2 with TRBJ2-7; TRBD2 matches at 8 bases. Germline trimming cut 6 bases from V and 3 bases from J; bases unmatched to any gene: 13. There are 16 residues in the CDR3. Germline CDR1 SNHLY, CDR2 FYNNEI. Written as DNA, the CDR3 is TGTGCCAGCAGGGGCGGTCGTAGCGGGACGAGCTACGAGCAGTACTTC. This gives the protein CASRGGRSGTSYEQYF.

V and J are TRBV20-1 and TRBJ1-5, with D hard to call. The CDR3 contains 15 residues. Germline-derived CDR1 and CDR2 are DFQATT and SNEGSKA (reference sequence). The germline V and J ends were trimmed by 2 bases and 0 bases, with 11 bases remaining between them. The CDR3 nucleotides read TGCAGTGCTAGACCGACGGACCATAGCAATCAGCCCCAGCATTTT. Protein sequence: CSARPTDHSNQPQHF.

A few counts support this clonotype. The CDR3 region has the DNA TGTGCCAGCAGCGTAGATGCGACAGGGCTATCCCCGGATACGCAGTATTTT. Residues: CASSVDATGLSPDTQYF. The rearrangement uses TRBV9 and TRBJ2-3, with 7 bases identical to TRBD1. CDR3 length: 17 residues. Germline CDR1 SGDLS, CDR2 YYNGEE. The V gene end was trimmed by 0 bases and the J gene end by 6 bases; junction bases not matched to a gene: 13.

The chain combines TRBV6-5 with TRBJ2-3; 8 bases map to TRBD1. The CDR3 length is 14 residues. Germline V gives CDR1 MNHEY, CDR2 SVGAGI. V lost 6 bases, J lost 9 bases, and 11 bases stayed unmatched. The CDR3 DNA reads TGTGCCAGCAGCCCAGTTCAGGGGGCCGGGACGCAGTATTTT. Translating gives CASSPVQGAGTQYF.

V is TRBV29-1 and J is TRBJ1-5; 11 nucleotides align to TRBD1. J was trimmed by 7 bases and V by 7 bases; bases with no gene match: 6. This CDR3 has 13 residues. Germline CDR1 SQVTM, CDR2 ANQGSEA. Here the CDR3 DNA reads TGCAGCGCCGGGACAGGGGGTAGACAGCCCCAGCATTTT. Its translation: CSAGTGGRQPQHF.

The chain uses TRBV3-1 and TRBJ2-3; 8 positions match TRBD2. Germline lookup yields CDR1 LGHDT and CDR2 YNNKEL (reference sequence). The CDR3 loop spans 15 amino acids. Trimming took 4 bases from V and 0 from J; bases not matched to a gene: 3. CDR3 DNA: TGTGCCAGCAGCCTTAGCGGGGATAGCACAGATACGCAGTATTTT. This translates into CASSLSGDSTDTQYF.

This clonotype was detected only a few times. The chain's CDR3 is CAGSGRSYNEQFF. The CDR3 bases are TGTGCCGGAAGCGGGCGGTCCTACAATGAGCAGTTCTTC. The gene calls are TRBV28 and TRBJ2-1; a possible D gene is TRBD2 (6 bases). The V end lost 11 bases, the J end lost 1 base, and 12 bases lay between the germline ends. CDR1 and CDR2 (germline): MDHEN, SYDVKM. The CDR3 totals 13 residues.

The genes are TRBV6-1 and TRBJ1-5; TRBD1 agrees at 7 bases. CDR1 and CDR2 from the germline V gene are MNHNS and SASEGT. V lost 1 base to trimming and J lost 6 bases; unmatched junction nucleotides: 6. CDR3 length: 15 amino acids. Here the CDR3 reads CASSEGEAGGQPQHF. DNA of the CDR3: TGTGCCAGCAGTGAAGGCGAGGCAGGGGGTCAGCCCCAGCATTTT.

This clonotype came up a few times. The V and J genes are TRBV6-2 or TRBV6-3 and TRBJ1-5; D is undetermined. Germline V gives CDR1 MNHEY, CDR2 SVGEGT. The V end was cut by 6 bases, the J end by 3 bases, with 12 bases between. CDR3 length: 14 residues. The CDR3 protein is CASRLGGINQPQHF. DNA for the CDR3: TGTGCCAGCAGATTGGGAGGGATCAATCAGCCCCAGCATTTT.